This T cell receptor (beta chain) is from a study of metastatic and nonmetastatic thyroid tumors. As for the study in general: The authors compared repertoires across blood and tumor or nodule tissue from malignant and benign thyroid patients. Whole-study findings and limits: The study reportedly found significantly higher TCR beta diversity in malignant thyroid tumors than benign nodules, in blood and tumor.

No treatment of any kind had been given to any patient before thyroid surgery. The CDR3 sequence is 13 residues long. The germline V and J ends were trimmed by 7 bases and 8 bases, with 15 bases remaining between them. CDR1 and CDR2 (germline): MDHEN, SYDVKM. As handled by the study authors: Construction of a distant-metastasis classifier for papillary thyroid cancer relied on CDR3 differences across clinicopathological groups. TCRdb used MiXCR to call clones anew from the PCR reads. The V and J calls, along with clone size, are taken from TCRdb and not from the paper's own processing. Of about 31,000 clones listed, more than 15% are singletons. This clone has at least ten counts. The antigen is unknown.

The sample comprised blood. The chain has TRBV28 and TRBJ2-4; D call uncertain. The sequence derives from a female donor with papillary thyroid cancer or a benign thyroid nodule (not recorded which). Some clones in this sample may be carry-over from other donors' samples. The CDR3 sequence is CASTQAGLDIQYF. The CDR3 coding sequence is TGTGCCAGCACCCAGGCCGGCTTGGACATTCAGTACTTC.